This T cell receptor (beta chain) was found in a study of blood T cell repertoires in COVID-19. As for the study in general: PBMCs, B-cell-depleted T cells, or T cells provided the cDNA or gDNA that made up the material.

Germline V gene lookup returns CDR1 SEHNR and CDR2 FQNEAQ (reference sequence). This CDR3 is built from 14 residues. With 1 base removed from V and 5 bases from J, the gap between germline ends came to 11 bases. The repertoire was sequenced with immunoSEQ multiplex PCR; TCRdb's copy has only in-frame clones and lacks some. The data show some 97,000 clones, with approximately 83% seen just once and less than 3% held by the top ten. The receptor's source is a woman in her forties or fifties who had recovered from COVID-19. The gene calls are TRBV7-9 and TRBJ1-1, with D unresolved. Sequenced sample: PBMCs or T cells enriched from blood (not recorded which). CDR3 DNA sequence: TGTGCCAGCAGCTTAGGCGGAGGAGGGACTGAAGCTTTCTTT. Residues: CASSLGGGGTEAFF. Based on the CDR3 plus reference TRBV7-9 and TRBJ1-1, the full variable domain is DTGVSQNPRHKITKRGQNVTFRCDPISEHNRLYWYRQTLGQGPEFLTYFQNEAQLEKSRLLSDRFSAERPKGSFSTLEIQRTEQGDSAMYLCASSLGGGGTEAFFGQGTRLTVV.